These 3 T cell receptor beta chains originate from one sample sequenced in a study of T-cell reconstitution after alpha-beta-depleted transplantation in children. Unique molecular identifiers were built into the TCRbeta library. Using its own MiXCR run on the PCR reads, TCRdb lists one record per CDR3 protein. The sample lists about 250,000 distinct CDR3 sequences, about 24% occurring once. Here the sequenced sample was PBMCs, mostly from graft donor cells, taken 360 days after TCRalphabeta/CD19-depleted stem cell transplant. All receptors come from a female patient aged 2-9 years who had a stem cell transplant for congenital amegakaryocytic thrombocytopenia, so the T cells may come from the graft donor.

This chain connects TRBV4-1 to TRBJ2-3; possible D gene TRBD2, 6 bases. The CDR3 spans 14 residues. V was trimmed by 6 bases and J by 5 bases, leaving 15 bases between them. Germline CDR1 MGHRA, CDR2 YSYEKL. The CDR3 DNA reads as TGCGCCAGCAGTCGGGAGACCTCGGGAGATACGCAGTATTTT. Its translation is CASSRETSGDTQYF.

The CDR3 nucleotides are TGTGCCAGCAGCCGGACTAGCGGTAATGAGCAGTTCTTC. Amino acid sequence: CASSRTSGNEQFF. The chain carries TRBV7-2 and TRBJ2-1; TRBD2 matches 10 bases. V was clipped by 5 bases and J by 7 bases; unmatched bases: 2. CDR1 is SGHTA and CDR2 is FQGNSA in the germline V gene. This CDR3 has 13 amino acids.

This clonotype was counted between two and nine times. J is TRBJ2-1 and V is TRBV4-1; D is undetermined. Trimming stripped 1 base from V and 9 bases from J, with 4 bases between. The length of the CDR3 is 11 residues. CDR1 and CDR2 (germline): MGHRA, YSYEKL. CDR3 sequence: CASSQGVEQFF. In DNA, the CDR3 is TGCGCCAGCAGCCAAGGGGTTGAGCAGTTCTTC.